The clone carrying this T cell receptor beta chain was detected only a few times. Germline assignment: CDR1 DFQATT and CDR2 SNEGSKA (reference sequence). V was shortened by 0 bases and J by 4 bases, with 13 bases between the two germline ends. The CDR3 is 15 residues long. The source of the sample is a study of kidney transplant recipient with SARS-CoV-2 infection. TCRdb redid the calling of the reads with MiXCR, one entry per CDR3 protein. The table records 200,000 to 250,000 distinct CDR3 sequences, more than 25% of them present only once. This receptor was identified in a young adult male patient who had COVID-19 and was a kidney transplant recipient. The graft donor may have given rise to some T cells. This sequence joins TRBV20-1 and TRBJ2-1; tentatively, D is TRBD2 (5 bases). This sample comprised a blood sample, obtained at baseline and on day 111 from a kidney transplant recipient. The CDR3 nucleotides are TGCAGTGCTAGAGATCAGGAGGTCCTTTACAATGAGCAGTTCTTC. Translating it yields CSARDQEVLYNEQFF.